The 2 T cell receptor beta chains reported below all come from one sample, sequenced in a study of graft-versus-host responses after intestinal transplantation. Assay used: immunoSEQ multiplex PCR; TCRdb lists only in-frame clones, some missing. This sample yields 90,000 to 130,000 clones, of which 90% to 95% are seen a single time; roughly 1.2% belongs to the top ten. For these TCRs, the target antigens are not known. The sequences come from unstimulated CD8+ T cells sorted from spleen or lymph node cells, collected before transplant. The origin of the receptors is a human donor who was the organ donor for an intestinal transplant.

The chain joins TRBV23-1 to TRBJ1-1, with 7 bases lining up with TRBD1. TRBV23-1 is noted as an ORF with a role that remains uncertain. Trimming cost V 2 bases and J 1 base; bases outside gene matches: 10. This CDR3 region has 17 residues. The CDR3 sequence is CASSQPDRERWNTEAFF. CDR3 in DNA: TGCGCCAGCAGTCAACCTGACAGGGAGAGGTGGAACACTGAAGCTTTCTTT.

The rearrangement links TRBV5-1 to TRBJ2-2; D is perhaps TRBD2 (6 bases). V dropped 5 bases and J dropped 7 bases, with 9 bases sitting between them. Germline CDR1 SGHRS, CDR2 YFSETQ. CDR3 length: 12 residues. The CDR3 loop is CASSFSGGELFF. CDR3 DNA: TGCGCCAGCAGTTTTAGCGGCGGGGAGCTGTTTTTT.